The 11 T cell receptor beta chains reported below all come from one sample, sequenced in a study of blood T cell repertoires in COVID-19. Some clones are missing from TCRdb's copy, which holds only in-frame ones; the method was immunoSEQ multiplex PCR. The data hold about 60,000 clones, with around 84% observed a single time. Sequencing was carried out using peripheral blood. The receptors were gathered from a human donor in a cohort sampled during active COVID-19.

CDR3 region: CASPGLAGKGDIQYF. The CDR3 region has the DNA TGTGCCAGCCCGGGACTAGCGGGAAAGGGGGACATTCAGTACTTC. V usage is TRBV28 and J usage is TRBJ2-4, with TRBD2 identical over 13 bases. This CDR3 is 15 amino acids long. Unmatched junction bases numbered 9, after V lost 8 bases and J lost 8 bases. Germline V gene sequence: CDR1 MDHEN, CDR2 SYDVKM.

The V gene is TRBV28, the J gene TRBJ2-7; D is ambiguous. The CDR3 sequence is 12 residues long. Per the germline V gene, CDR1 is MDHEN and CDR2 is SYDVKM. V was cut by 3 bases and J by 6 bases, with 9 bases left in between. As DNA, the CDR3 is TGTGCCAGCAGTTTGTCGCAGCGCGAGCAGTACTTC. Residues: CASSLSQREQYF.

The chain uses TRBV5-6 and TRBJ1-1; 8 bases are a match to TRBD1. After removal of 4 bases from V and 3 bases from J, the junction contained 8 bases not matched to a gene. CDR1 is SGHDT, CDR2 YYEEEE, per germline. The CDR3 contains 15 residues. The CDR3, as DNA: TGTGCCAGCAGCGGGAGTGGACAGGGATACACTGAAGCTTTCTTT. This gives the protein CASSGSGQGYTEAFF. Supplemented by reference TRBV5-6 and TRBJ1-1, the full variable domain reads DAGVTQSPTHLIKTRGQQVTLRCSPKSGHDTVSWYQQALGQGPQFIFQYYEEEERQRGNFPDRFSGHQFPNYSSELNVNALLLGDSALYLCASSGSGQGYTEAFFGQGTRLTVV.

As to this clone: A read error may account for a junction end that differs from germline. The chain employs TRBV18 and TRBJ1-1; no clear D gene. This CDR3 is 13 amino acids long. Germline CDR1 reads KGHSH; CDR2 reads LQKENI. As DNA, the CDR3 is TGCGCCAGCTCGGAGGATACGAACACTGAAGCTTTCTTT. Translated: CASSEDTNTEAFF.

V is TRBV5-1 and J is TRBJ2-2; no clear D gene. Germline V gives CDR1 SGHRS, CDR2 YFSETQ. The CDR3 is 12 amino acids. V shed 3 bases and J shed 6 bases, with 6 bases lying between them. The DNA for the CDR3 is TGCGCCAGCAGCTACGGTGCCGGGGAGCTGTTTTTT. Translated: CASSYGAGELFF.

This chain joins TRBV7-9 and TRBJ2-3; 8 bases are a match to TRBD2. This CDR3 is built from 15 residues. Germline CDR1 and CDR2: SEHNR and FQNEAQ (reference sequence). V dropped 5 bases and J dropped 4; count of bases not matched to a gene: 8. The CDR3 DNA sequence: TGTGCCAGCAGCGCCCTCGGGGGGGGCGCAGATACGCAGTATTTT. It is translated as CASSALGGGADTQYF.

This clone was recorded once. The chain links TRBV24-1 to TRBJ1-2; 7 bases are shared with TRBD1. This CDR3 comprises 15 residues. Germline lookup yields CDR1 KGHDR and CDR2 SFDVKD. V was pared by 1 base and J by 4 bases, with 5 bases of the junction left unmatched. CDR3 region: CATSDFDRDCYGYTF. The CDR3 DNA reads TGTGCCACCAGTGATTTTGACAGGGATTGCTATGGCTACACCTTC.

The chain combines TRBV28 with TRBJ1-6; 7 nucleotides line up with TRBD1. The germline V gene has CDR1 MDHEN and CDR2 SYDVKM. The CDR3 is 15 residues long. Losses at the gene ends were 5 bases for V and 7 bases for J; bases not matched to a gene: 8. The CDR3 protein is CASSPVPGQNSPLHF. CDR3 bases: TGTGCCAGCAGTCCGGTACCGGGACAGAATTCACCCCTCCACTTT.

V usage is TRBV27 and J usage is TRBJ1-2; D perhaps matches TRBD1 (6 bases). This CDR3 spans 13 amino acids. The V end was cut by 6 bases, the J end by 4 bases, with 12 bases between. CDR1 is MNHEY, CDR2 SMNVEV, per germline (reference sequence). The CDR3, as DNA: TGTGCCAGCAGACAGGGATTTGGCTATGGCTACACCTTC. Its protein is CASRQGFGYGYTF.

The rearrangement links TRBV4-2 to TRBJ2-1; 14 bases align to TRBD2. Germline trimming cut 1 base from V and 8 bases from J; bases unmatched to any gene: 1. Per germline, CDR1 LGHNA and CDR2 YNFKEQ. The CDR3 has 15 amino acids. The CDR3: CASSQAGLAGDEQFF. For the CDR3, the DNA is TGTGCCAGCAGCCAAGCGGGACTAGCGGGAGATGAGCAGTTCTTC.

The chain has TRBV5-1 and TRBJ1-5; 7 positions agree with TRBD1. The ends lost 5 bases at V and 2 bases at J; junction bases unmatched: 7. Germline V gene lookup returns CDR1 SGHRS and CDR2 YFSETQ. CDR3 length equals 15 residues. The CDR3 is CASRDGTAGNQPQHF. For the CDR3, the DNA is TGCGCCAGCAGAGACGGGACAGCGGGCAATCAGCCCCAGCATTTT.